The 20 T cell receptor beta chains below come from one sample, sequenced in a study of T-cell reconstitution after alpha-beta-depleted transplantation in children (dated by TCRdb to about 2016). The library relied on PCR. For sequencing, an Illumina HiSeq 2500 was employed. TCR libraries were prepared with molecular barcoding, using unique molecular identifiers to normalize TCRbeta repertoire quantification. TCRdb trimmed the raw reads at Q25, called clones with MiXCR and kept productive beta chains. Every distinct CDR3 protein forms one entry, paired with its most common genes and DNA. Across this sample there are a few hundred thousand distinct CDR3 sequences, with around two fifths seen only once. Jointly, the top ten make up approximately 30% of the sample. The treatment or condition label of this sample denotes: allogeneic hematopoietic cell transplantation with graft depleted of TCRalphabeta T cells and CD19 B cells.

The sample in question was PBMCs, obtained before TCRalphabeta/CD19-depleted stem cell transplant. The receptors here all came from a girl aged 2 to 9 with aplastic anemia, due to receive a stem cell transplant.

This clonotype was seen only a few times. The V call is TRBV12-3 or TRBV12-4, the J call TRBJ1-2; 7 nucleotides line up with TRBD1. The CDR3 extends over 12 amino acids. The V gene end was trimmed by 6 bases and the J gene end by 8 bases; junction bases not matched to a gene: 6. CDR3 sequence (DNA): TGTGCCAGCAGACAGACAGGGACGGGCTACACCTTC. Its translation is CASRQTGTGYTF.

Points on this clonotype: The CDR3 does not close with the conserved phenylalanine or tryptophan, likely indicating a read error. The chain recombines TRBV6-1 with TRBJ2-7; 10 nucleotides agree with TRBD1. Per the germline V gene, CDR1 is MNHNS and CDR2 is SASEGT. The V gene end was trimmed by 6 bases and the J gene end by 4 bases; junction bases not matched to a gene: 9. The CDR3 covers 15 residues. The CDR3 protein is CASRAGTGVSYEQYL. The CDR3 DNA sequence: TGTGCCAGCAGAGCAGGGACAGGGGTCTCGTACGAGCAGTACCTC.

This clonotype came up many times. The rearrangement links TRBV7-2 to TRBJ1-1; unclear D gene. The germline gives CDR1 SGHTA, CDR2 FQGNSA. This CDR3 contains 12 residues. Trimming removed 4 bases at V and 8 bases at J, with 11 bases between. The CDR3 sequence: CASSSQLAEAFF. The CDR3 DNA reads as TGTGCCAGCAGCTCACAGCTAGCCGAAGCTTTCTTT.

This clonotype was seen a handful of times. V usage is TRBV6-5 and J usage is TRBJ2-3; a possible D gene is TRBD1 (6 bases). This CDR3 spans 17 amino acids. Germline V gene lookup returns CDR1 MNHEY and CDR2 SVGAGI. Trimming took off 2 bases at V and 3 bases at J, with 18 bases between the two ends. The chain's CDR3 is CASSYPPLTGPTDTQYF. As DNA, the CDR3 is TGTGCCAGCAGTTACCCACCCCTGACAGGACCAACAGATACGCAGTATTTT.

As to this clonotype: An end of the junction differs from the germline gene, which may be a read error. V gene TRBV20-1 combines with J gene TRBJ1-2; no definite D call. Germline V gene lookup returns CDR1 DFQATT and CDR2 SNEGSKA (reference sequence). The CDR3 covers 13 residues. For the CDR3, the DNA is TGCAGTGCCAGAGGAGTGAAGTCTTATGGCTACACCTTC. This encodes CSARGVKSYGYTF.

This clonotype was seen many times. The CDR3 loop reads CASSVGSPLHF. CDR3 nucleotides: TGTGCCAGCAGTGTAGGTTCACCCCTCCACTTT. The gene calls are TRBV2 and TRBJ1-6; no clear D. V was shortened by 4 bases and J by 9 bases, with 4 bases between the two germline ends. The CDR3 is 11 amino acids. Per the germline V gene, CDR1 is SNHLY and CDR2 is FYNNEI.

This clonotype has ten or more counts. This sequence joins TRBV7-2 and TRBJ2-1, with a possible D match to TRBD1 (6 bases). The germline gives CDR1 SGHTA, CDR2 FQGNSA. The CDR3 has 16 amino acids. V shed 1 base and J shed 12 bases, with 22 bases lying between them. The CDR3 bases are TGTGCCAGCAGCTTAGAGACAGGATGGGGACCAGGGAGGCAGTTCTTC. This codes for CASSLETGWGPGRQFF. Supplemented by reference TRBV7-2 and TRBJ2-1, the full variable domain reads GAGVSQSPSNKVTEKGKDVELRCDPISGHTALYWYRQSLGQGLEFLIYFQGNSAPDKSGLPSDRFSAERTGGSVSTLTIQRTQQEDSAVYLCASSLETGWGPGRQFFGPGTRLTVL.

The chain couples TRBV7-7 to TRBJ2-3, with TRBD2 matching 13 bases. The CDR3 loop spans 15 amino acids. Germline CDR1 reads SSHAT; CDR2 reads FNYEAQ (reference sequence). The V gene end was trimmed by 2 bases and the J gene end by 6 bases; junction bases not matched to a gene: 2. The CDR3 bases are TGTGCCAGCAGCTTAACACTAGCGGGGGGGGATACGCAGTATTTT. Translation: CASSLTLAGGDTQYF.

V is TRBV7-6 and J is TRBJ2-1, with TRBD2 identical over 10 bases. This CDR3 region has 15 residues. The J segment lost 9 bases and the V segment lost 5 bases, leaving 10 bases of the junction unmatched. Germline V gives CDR1 SGHVS, CDR2 FNYEAQ. The CDR3 here is CASSPVAGGLGEQFF. The CDR3 region has the DNA TGTGCCAGCAGCCCAGTAGCGGGAGGCTTGGGTGAGCAGTTCTTC. The full variable domain, with the rest looked up from reference TRBV7-6 and TRBJ2-1, is GAGVSQSPRYKVTKRGQDVALRCDPISGHVSLYWYRQALGQGPEFLTYFNYEAQQDKSGLPNDRFSAERPEGSISTLTIQRTEQRDSAMYRCASSPVAGGLGEQFFGPGTRLTVL.

V and J are TRBV28 and TRBJ1-2, with D possibly matching TRBD1 (5 bases). Trimming took 6 bases from V and 8 from J, leaving 22 bases between them. Germline CDR1 and CDR2: MDHEN and SYDVKM. There are 15 residues in the CDR3. The chain's CDR3 is CASSLSLRGSGGYTF. The CDR3 DNA sequence: TGTGCCAGCAGCTTGAGTCTACGGGGCTCCGGAGGCTACACCTTC.

In its sample, this clonotype was seen many times. This rearrangement joins TRBV5-4 to TRBJ2-1, with a weak D call TRBD2 (5 bases). The CDR3 is 14 residues long. The germline V gene has CDR1 SGHNT and CDR2 YYREEE (reference sequence). V gave up 0 bases and J gave up 8 bases, with 12 bases separating them. In nucleotides, the CDR3 is TGTGCCAGCAGCTTGGTTGCTAGCAGAGATGAGCAGTTCTTC. Amino acids: CASSLVASRDEQFF.

V gene TRBV7-9 combines with J gene TRBJ2-2, with TRBD2 matching over 9 bases. Germline V gene lookup returns CDR1 SEHNR and CDR2 FQNEAQ (reference sequence). The trim removed 1 base at V and 4 bases at J, leaving 1 base unmatched. CDR3 length: 15 amino acids. As DNA, the CDR3 is TGTGCCAGCAGCTTAGGACTAGCGGCCACCGGGGAGCTGTTTTTT. Translation gives CASSLGLAATGELFF.

The chain couples TRBV20-1 to TRBJ1-4; no reliable D call. The CDR3 has 13 amino acids. Germline CDR1 DFQATT, CDR2 SNEGSKA (reference sequence). Trimming pared 0 bases from V and 6 bases from J, leaving 8 bases between. CDR3: CSARDRGYEKLFF. The DNA for the CDR3 is TGCAGTGCTAGAGATCGGGGTTATGAAAAACTGTTTTTT.

The chain recombines TRBV3-1 with TRBJ2-2; TRBD2 agrees at 11 bases. Germline V CDR1 and CDR2: LGHDT, YNNKEL (reference sequence). The CDR3 sequence is 16 residues long. V shed 5 bases and J 1 base; nucleotides not matched to a gene: 3. CDR3: CASSFGLAGNTGELFF. CDR3 nucleotide sequence: TGTGCCAGCAGCTTCGGACTAGCGGGGAACACCGGGGAGCTGTTTTTT. Looking up the rest from reference TRBV3-1 and TRBJ2-2 gives the full variable domain: DTAVSQTPKYLVTQMGNDKSIKCEQNLGHDTMYWYKQDSKKFLKIMFSYNNKELIINETVPNRFSPKSPDKAHLNLHINSLELGDSAVYFCASSFGLAGNTGELFFGEGSRLTVL.

Many counts were recorded for this clonotype. This sequence joins TRBV12-3 or TRBV12-4 and TRBJ2-1; the D gene is possibly TRBD2 (5 bases). V lost 8 bases and J lost 0, with 11 bases in between. The CDR3 has 14 residues. The CDR3 loop reads CASRDTSSYNEQFF. CDR3 coding DNA: TGTGCCAGCCGTGACACTAGCTCCTACAATGAGCAGTTCTTC.

The table lists this clonotype with a count of one. V is TRBV5-1 and J is TRBJ1-5, with 9 bases matching TRBD1. CDR3 length equals 15 residues. Germline V gene sequence: CDR1 SGHRS, CDR2 YFSETQ. J lost 7 bases, V lost 4 bases, and 9 bases had no gene match. CDR3 DNA sequence: TGCGCCAGCAGCGCCGGGACAGGGAACGGGCAGCCCCAGCATTTT. As protein: CASSAGTGNGQPQHF.

This chain links TRBV29-1 with TRBJ2-5, with 13 bases matching TRBD2. This CDR3 has 14 amino acids. After removal of 7 bases from V and 3 bases from J, the junction contained 5 bases not matched to a gene. Germline CDR1 SQVTM, CDR2 ANQGSEA. CDR3 in DNA: TGCAGCGACGTTGGGACTAGCGGGAAAGAGACCCAGTACTTC. Its protein product is CSDVGTSGKETQYF.

The rearrangement uses TRBV7-9 and TRBJ2-5; TRBD1 matches 9 bases. The J segment lost 1 base and the V segment lost 5 bases, leaving 5 bases of the junction unmatched. Germline V lookup: CDR1 SEHNR, CDR2 FQNEAQ (reference sequence). This CDR3 comprises 15 residues. The CDR3 bases are TGTGCCAGCAGCACAGGGGGCTTAGGCCAAGAGACCCAGTACTTC. This translates into CASSTGGLGQETQYF.

CDR3 in amino acids: CASSRDQMDGGINEQFF. The CDR3 DNA is TGTGCCAGCAGCCGGGACCAAATGGACGGGGGTATTAATGAGCAGTTCTTC. The gene calls are TRBV27 and TRBJ2-1; a weak D match, TRBD2 (6 bases). The CDR3 totals 17 residues. Trimming left V 6 bases short and J 7 bases short, with 25 bases between. Germline CDR1 MNHEY, CDR2 SMNVEV (reference sequence).

This clonotype appeared many times. The rearrangement joins TRBV5-1 to TRBJ1-1; D is uncertain. Trimming stripped 1 base from V and 7 bases from J, with 11 bases between. The V gene's germline CDR1 is SGHRS and CDR2 YFSETQ. The CDR3 is 13 amino acids. Here the CDR3 DNA reads TGCGCCAGCAGCTTGTCTATCCTCGATGAAGCTTTCTTT. Amino acid sequence: CASSLSILDEAFF.